The next 2 T cell receptor beta chains were all read from a single sample in a study of metastatic and nonmetastatic thyroid tumors. All patients reached thyroid surgery having received no treatment beforehand. Using MiXCR, TCRdb re-called clones from the PCR reads. The sample carries 50,000 or so clones, 24% recorded once. What was sequenced was blood. The receptor source for this set is a male donor with papillary thyroid cancer or a benign thyroid nodule (not recorded which). Some clones in this sample may be carry-over from other donors' samples.

The V call is TRBV11-1, the J call TRBJ1-1, with D maybe TRBD1 (5 bases). Trimming left V 5 bases short and J 1 base short, with 11 bases between. Germline V gives CDR1 SGHAT, CDR2 FQDESV (reference sequence). The CDR3 runs 14 residues. The CDR3 region has the DNA TGTGCCAGCAGCCACCTGACAGCGAACACTGAAGCTTTCTTT. This gives the protein CASSHLTANTEAFF. Using reference TRBV11-1 and TRBJ1-1 for the parts outside the CDR3, the full variable domain is EAEVAQSPRYKITEKSQAVAFWCDPISGHATLYWYRQILGQGPELLVQFQDESVVDDSQLPKDRFSAERLKGVDSTLKIQPAELGDSAMYLCASSHLTANTEAFFGQGTRLTVV.

At least ten counts were recorded for this clone. This CDR3 is also generated by other DNA sequences in the sample. The chain links TRBV19 to TRBJ1-2; D may be TRBD1 (5 bases). The CDR3 contains 16 residues. V lost 7 bases to trimming and J lost 6 bases, with 24 bases between them. Germline CDR1 is LNHDA and CDR2 is SQIVND (reference sequence). The CDR3 DNA reads as TGTGCCAGTAAAGGGACTAAAGGTTTGATCGTTGATGGCTACACCTTC. It encodes CASKGTKGLIVDGYTF.